A single sample gave rise to the 32 T cell receptor beta chains below, sequenced in a study of blood T cell repertoires in COVID-19. Generated by immunoSEQ multiplex PCR, the TCRdb table keeps only in-frame clones and is missing some. The sample shows about 150,000 clones, more than 80% of them seen only once. The source material was peripheral blood. All receptors come from a woman aged 55-69 years with active COVID-19.

V gene TRBV15 combines with J gene TRBJ2-1, with 8 nucleotides matching TRBD2. This CDR3 has 16 amino acids. The germline CDR1 and CDR2 sequences are LNHNV and YYDKDF (reference sequence). Trimming removed 2 bases from V and 6 bases from J; junction bases left unmatched: 9. The CDR3 sequence: CATSRHGSGMGNEQFF. CDR3 nucleotide sequence: TGTGCCACCAGCAGACACGGTAGCGGGATGGGCAATGAGCAGTTCTTC.

The gene calls are TRBV28 and TRBJ2-1; 9 bases fit TRBD1. With V trimmed by 8 bases and J by 0 bases, 2 bases remained unmatched. CDR1 MDHEN and CDR2 SYDVKM come from the germline V gene. CDR3 length equals 14 residues. Here the CDR3 DNA reads TGTGCCAGCCAGGACAGGGGCTCCTACAATGAGCAGTTCTTC. It encodes CASQDRGSYNEQFF. Variable domain in full (rest from reference TRBV28 and TRBJ2-1): DVKVTQSSRYLVKRTGEKVFLECVQDMDHENMFWYRQDPGLGLRLIYFSYDVKMKEKGDIPEGYSVSREKKERFSLILESASTNQTSMYLCASQDRGSYNEQFFGPGTRLTVL.

This chain connects TRBV4-3 to TRBJ2-7, with D tentatively TRBD2 (6 bases). This CDR3 is 13 amino acids long. The V end lost 4 bases, the J end lost 7 bases, and 14 bases lay between the germline ends. The germline V gene has CDR1 LGHNA and CDR2 YSLEER. For the CDR3, the DNA is TGCGCCAGCAGCCGCGGGGTGGCTGGAGAGCAGTACTTC. Its protein product is CASSRGVAGEQYF.

V and J are TRBV6-2 or TRBV6-3 and TRBJ2-5; no firm D call. V lost 5 bases to trimming and J lost 0 bases, with 16 bases between them. The CDR3 runs to 16 residues. CDR1 and CDR2 (germline): MNHEY, SVGEGT. The CDR3, as DNA: TGTGCCAGCAGTCCACTCGTTGCCCCCGACCAAGAGACCCAGTACTTC. Translation: CASSPLVAPDQETQYF.

This clone was seen once. The CDR3: CASSQESYRGRPAQTDTQYF. In DNA form, the CDR3 reads TGTGCCAGCAGCCAAGAGTCGTATCGAGGGAGGCCTGCCCAAACAGATACGCAGTATTTT. This chain links TRBV14 with TRBJ2-3, with D possibly TRBD2 on 6 matching bases. Germline CDR1 reads SGHDN; CDR2 reads FVKESK. Trimming took off 0 bases at V and 3 bases at J, with 25 bases between the two ends. There are 20 residues in the CDR3.

V usage is TRBV2 and J usage is TRBJ1-1; D is possibly TRBD1 (6 bases). Trimming took 3 bases from V and 0 from J, leaving 14 bases between them. The CDR3 covers 16 residues. CDR1 is SNHLY, CDR2 FYNNEI, per germline. CDR3: CASSEPGERLNTEAFF. The CDR3 coding sequence is TGTGCCAGCAGTGAGCCAGGGGAGCGCTTGAACACTGAAGCTTTCTTT.

The rearrangement links TRBV6-5 to TRBJ1-1, with D unclear. Between the trimmed V and J ends, which lost 5 bases and 1 base, there was a span of 14 bases. CDR1 is MNHEY, CDR2 SVGAGI, per germline. This CDR3 contains 15 residues. The CDR3 region is CASSRQPGTNTEAFF. DNA for the CDR3: TGTGCCAGCAGTAGACAACCCGGAACGAACACTGAAGCTTTCTTT.

V gene TRBV6-5 combines with J gene TRBJ2-2, with 11 bases identical to TRBD1. Germline assignment: CDR1 MNHEY and CDR2 SVGAGI. Trimming removed 5 bases from V and 6 bases from J; junction bases left unmatched: 5. The CDR3 runs to 15 residues. CDR3 DNA: TGTGCCAGCAGTCCCCGGGACAGGGGGTCCGGGGAGCTGTTTTTT. This translates into CASSPRDRGSGELFF.

The chain links TRBV6-4 to TRBJ2-3; a possible D gene is TRBD2 (6 bases). Germline V gives CDR1 MRHNA, CDR2 SNTAGT. Trimming removed 5 bases at V and 2 bases at J, with 14 bases between. The CDR3 is 15 residues long. The CDR3 protein is CASSKLASPTDTQYF. DNA for the CDR3: TGTGCCAGCAGTAAACTAGCTTCCCCCACAGATACGCAGTATTTT.

The chain combines TRBV11-2 with TRBJ2-2; 8 bases are shared with TRBD2. From germline, CDR1 is SGHAT and CDR2 FQNNGV. The CDR3 totals 14 residues. V gave up 5 bases and J gave up 7 bases; unmatched junction bases: 6. The CDR3 nucleotides read TGTGCCAGCAGCCTTAGCGGGATGGGCGGGGAGCTGTTTTTT. Its translation is CASSLSGMGGELFF.

The rearrangement uses TRBV5-6 and TRBJ2-7; D is ambiguous. This CDR3 has 13 amino acids. V gave up 4 bases and J gave up 3 bases, with 11 bases separating them. From germline, CDR1 is SGHDT and CDR2 YYEEEE. For the CDR3, the DNA is TGTGCCAGCAGCCCGACTGAGAACTACGAGCAGTACTTC. It encodes CASSPTENYEQYF.

The gene calls are TRBV19 and TRBJ2-5; 9 bases are shared with TRBD2. CDR3 length: 13 amino acids. CDR1 and CDR2 (germline): LNHDA, SQIVND (reference sequence). Trimming removed 9 bases from V and 1 base from J; junction bases left unmatched: 3. The CDR3 bases are TGTGCCAGCCTAGCGGGGCCCCAAGAGACCCAGTACTTC. Its translation: CASLAGPQETQYF.

The chain is built from TRBV27 and TRBJ1-1; 9 positions match TRBD1. V trimming: 6 bases; J trimming: 2 bases; junction bases outside the gene matches: 4. The CDR3 totals 14 residues. The germline gives CDR1 MNHEY, CDR2 SMNVEV (reference sequence). The CDR3 DNA follows: TGTGCCAGCAGCACGACAGGGGGTAACACTGAAGCTTTCTTT. It specifies CASSTTGGNTEAFF.

The rearrangement uses TRBV6-1 and TRBJ1-5; TRBD1 is a possible D gene (6 bases). V gave up 3 bases and J gave up 7 bases, with 13 bases separating them. The CDR3 spans 14 residues. Germline CDR1 and CDR2: MNHNS and SASEGT. The CDR3 sequence: CASSDSGAWQPQHF. DNA of the CDR3: TGTGCCAGCAGTGATTCAGGGGCTTGGCAGCCCCAGCATTTT.

The chain employs TRBV9 and TRBJ2-3; tentative D call: TRBD1 (5 bases). Trimming removed 8 bases from V and 8 bases from J, with 15 bases in between. Per germline, CDR1 SGDLS and CDR2 YYNGEE. The CDR3 covers 12 residues. CDR3 loop: CASARDSGTQYF. The CDR3 DNA is TGTGCCAGTGCTCGCGACAGTGGTACGCAGTATTTT.

J is TRBJ2-1 and V is TRBV7-9; 10 nucleotides line up with TRBD1. This CDR3 contains 14 residues. Germline CDR1 SEHNR, CDR2 FQNEAQ (reference sequence). After removal of 5 bases from V and 6 bases from J, the junction contained 4 bases not matched to a gene. Here the CDR3 reads CASSVRDRGNEQFF. In DNA, the CDR3 is TGTGCCAGCAGCGTCCGGGACAGGGGCAATGAGCAGTTCTTC.

The chain recombines TRBV6-5 with TRBJ2-7; 11 bases line up with TRBD1. The junction had 10 bases not matched to a gene; V was cut back by 5 bases and J by 7 bases. This CDR3 is 15 amino acids long. The germline V gene encodes CDR1 MNHEY and CDR2 SVGAGI. CDR3 DNA: TGTGCCAGCAGTCGACCCGGGACAGGGGGTGGGGAGCAGTACTTC. It specifies CASSRPGTGGGEQYF.

The chain carries TRBV6-5 and TRBJ1-6, with D tentatively TRBD1 (6 bases). The CDR3 extends over 15 amino acids. The germline gives CDR1 MNHEY, CDR2 SVGAGI. Deletions cut 0 bases from V and 10 bases from J, with 13 bases between. CDR3 sequence (DNA): TGTGCCAGCAGTTACTCCAGCGGAAGGGGGTCACCCCTCCACTTT. Translating gives CASSYSSGRGSPLHF.

This clone was seen a single time. This chain links TRBV25-1 with TRBJ2-7; 9 nucleotides agree with TRBD1. This CDR3 has 16 amino acids. The V gene's germline CDR1 is MGHDK and CDR2 SYGVNS. V shed 3 bases, J shed 1 base, and the junction held 7 bases outside the gene matches. The CDR3 coding sequence is TGTGCCAGCAGTGAGACGGGACAGGGAGGATCCTACGAGCAGTACTTC. Translation: CASSETGQGGSYEQYF.

The chain carries TRBV28 and TRBJ2-3; 8 positions match TRBD1. Losses at the gene ends were 5 bases for V and 2 bases for J; bases not matched to a gene: 6. CDR1 and CDR2 (germline): MDHEN, SYDVKM. The CDR3 loop spans 15 amino acids. CDR3 nucleotide sequence: TGTGCCAGCAGTCCGGACAGGGCTACCACAGATACGCAGTATTTT. It translates to CASSPDRATTDTQYF.

The table lists this clone with a count of one. The chain recombines TRBV2 with TRBJ1-1, with TRBD1 matching over 7 bases. The CDR3 consists of 12 residues. CDR1 and CDR2 from the germline V gene are SNHLY and FYNNEI. V lost 9 bases and J lost 6; bases outside the gene matches: 7. The CDR3 region is CARDRALAEAFF. The CDR3 coding sequence is TGTGCCAGAGACAGGGCCTTAGCTGAAGCTTTCTTT.

This chain links TRBV28 with TRBJ2-6, with D maybe TRBD2 (5 bases). Germline V gives CDR1 MDHEN, CDR2 SYDVKM. The CDR3 is made up of 15 amino acids. The V and J ends lost 9 bases and 4 bases respectively, with 16 bases between them. This chain's CDR3 is CASTRASGGANVLTF. The CDR3 coding sequence is TGTGCCAGTACGCGGGCCTCGGGAGGGGCCAACGTCCTGACTTTC.

This rearrangement joins TRBV2 to TRBJ2-7, with D possibly matching TRBD2 (7 bases). Germline values: CDR1 SNHLY, CDR2 FYNNEI. The CDR3 totals 12 residues. V was clipped by 7 bases and J by 6 bases, with 13 bases between them. The CDR3 is CASKGGVIEQYF. CDR3 sequence (DNA): TGTGCCAGCAAGGGGGGGGTGATCGAGCAGTACTTC.

The chain employs TRBV3-1 (or the pseudogene TRBV3-2) and TRBJ1-4, with D possibly matching TRBD1 (5 bases). Germline V gene sequence: CDR1 LGHDT, CDR2 YNNKEL (reference sequence). This CDR3 has 17 residues. V was clipped by 1 base and J by 6 bases, with 18 bases between them. CDR3 in amino acids: CASSQGPSGGRDEKLFF. The CDR3 DNA is TGTGCCAGCAGCCAAGGTCCTTCGGGGGGGAGAGATGAAAAACTGTTTTTT.

This chain connects TRBV5-1 to TRBJ2-3, with TRBD2 identical over 8 bases. The CDR3 extends over 15 amino acids. The germline V gene encodes CDR1 SGHRS and CDR2 YFSETQ. Unmatched junction bases numbered 7, after V lost 4 bases and J lost 3 bases. The CDR3, as DNA: TGCGCCAGCAGCGGGAGCGGGAGATCAACAGATACGCAGTATTTT. This codes for CASSGSGRSTDTQYF.

The chain links TRBV28 to TRBJ1-1; tentative D call: TRBD1 (5 bases). This CDR3 is built from 16 residues. CDR1 MDHEN and CDR2 SYDVKM come from the germline V gene. The V end lost 4 bases, the J end lost 1 base, and 16 bases lay between the germline ends. The CDR3 region is CASSSLIEGENTEAFF. The CDR3 bases are TGTGCCAGCAGTTCTTTAATAGAAGGGGAGAACACTGAAGCTTTCTTT.

The chain is built from TRBV19 and TRBJ1-5, with TRBD1 matching 7 bases. V dropped 7 bases and J dropped 1; count of bases not matched to a gene: 13. This CDR3 is 17 amino acids long. Germline CDR1 LNHDA, CDR2 SQIVND (reference sequence). In DNA, the CDR3 is TGTGCCAGTACCGACATACAGGGGATCGGAAGCAATCAGCCCCAGCATTTT. Its translation: CASTDIQGIGSNQPQHF. The whole variable domain, remainder taken from reference TRBV19 and TRBJ1-5, is DGGITQSPKYLFRKEGQNVTLSCEQNLNHDAMYWYRQDPGQGLRLIYYSQIVNDFQKGDIAEGYSVSREKKESFPLTVTSAQKNPTAFYLCASTDIQGIGSNQPQHFGDGTRLSIL.

The chain carries TRBV29-1 and TRBJ1-1; the D is unclear. The V end was cut by 4 bases, the J end by 4 bases, with 10 bases between. The CDR3 length is 12 residues. Per the germline V gene, CDR1 is SQVTM and CDR2 is ANQGSEA. As DNA, the CDR3 is TGCAGCGTTGTAGCCGGAGGCACTGAAGCTTTCTTT. Translation: CSVVAGGTEAFF.

The rearrangement joins TRBV5-1 to TRBJ2-7; TRBD2 matches at 13 bases. The CDR3 extends over 15 amino acids. Looked up from germline, CDR1 is SGHRS and CDR2 is YFSETQ. V lost 3 bases and J lost 2; bases outside the gene matches: 2. The CDR3 protein is CASSSGTSGAYEQYF. CDR3 bases: TGCGCCAGCAGCTCCGGGACTAGCGGGGCCTACGAGCAGTACTTC.

This clone was observed a few times. This sequence joins TRBV18 and TRBJ1-3, with a weak D call TRBD1 (6 bases). Trimming removed 0 bases from V and 5 bases from J, with 11 bases in between. This CDR3 is 15 amino acids long. The germline CDR1 and CDR2 sequences are KGHSH and LQKENI. CDR3 region: CASSPPTGQRNTIYF. CDR3 bases: TGTGCCAGCTCACCACCGACTGGACAGAGAAACACCATATATTTT.

This clone was found once. This chain connects TRBV25-1 to TRBJ2-1; possibly TRBD2 for D (5 bases). The CDR3 runs to 15 residues. Germline V gives CDR1 MGHDK, CDR2 SYGVNS. V was pared by 2 bases and J by 1 base, with 9 bases between. The CDR3 sequence: CASSEIGGSYNEQFF. CDR3 nucleotides: TGTGCCAGCAGTGAAATTGGCGGGTCCTACAATGAGCAGTTCTTC.

The chain couples TRBV5-8 to TRBJ1-4, with 9 bases fitting TRBD1. Germline CDR1 SGHTS, CDR2 YDEGEE. The V gene end was trimmed by 1 base and the J gene end by 8 bases; junction bases not matched to a gene: 9. CDR3 length equals 16 residues. The CDR3, as DNA: TGTGCCAGCAGCTTGAGTGCCTGGGACAGGGCGGAAAAACTGTTTTTT. Encoded protein: CASSLSAWDRAEKLFF.